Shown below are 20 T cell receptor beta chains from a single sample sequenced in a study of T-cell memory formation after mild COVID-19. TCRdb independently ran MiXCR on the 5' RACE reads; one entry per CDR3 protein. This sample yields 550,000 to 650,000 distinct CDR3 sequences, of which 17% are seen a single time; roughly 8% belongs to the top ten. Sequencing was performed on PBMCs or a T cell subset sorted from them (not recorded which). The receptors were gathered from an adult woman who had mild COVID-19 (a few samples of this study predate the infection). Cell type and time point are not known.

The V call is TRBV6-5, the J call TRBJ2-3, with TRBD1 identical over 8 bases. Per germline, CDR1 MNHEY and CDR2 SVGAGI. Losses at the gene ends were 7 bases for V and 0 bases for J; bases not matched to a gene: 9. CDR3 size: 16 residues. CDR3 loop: CASTQAGQGSTDTQYF. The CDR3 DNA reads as TGTGCCAGCACCCAGGCCGGACAGGGCAGCACAGATACGCAGTATTTT.

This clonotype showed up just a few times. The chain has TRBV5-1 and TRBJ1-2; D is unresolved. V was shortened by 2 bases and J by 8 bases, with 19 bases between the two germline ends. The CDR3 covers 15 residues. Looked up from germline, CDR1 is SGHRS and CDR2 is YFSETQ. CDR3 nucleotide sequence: TGCGCCAGCAGCTTTAACGTCGGACCGCCGGAGGGCTACACCTTC. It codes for CASSFNVGPPEGYTF.

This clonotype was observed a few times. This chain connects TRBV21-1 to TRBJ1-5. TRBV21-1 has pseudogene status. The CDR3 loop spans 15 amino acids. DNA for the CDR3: TGTGCCAGCAGCAATCACGACCATAGCAATCAGCCCCAGCATTTT. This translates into CASSNHDHSNQPQHF.

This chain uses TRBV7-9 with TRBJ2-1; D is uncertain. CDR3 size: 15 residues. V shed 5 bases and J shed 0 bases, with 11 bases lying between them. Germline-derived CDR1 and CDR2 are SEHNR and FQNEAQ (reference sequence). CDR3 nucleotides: TGTGCCAGCAGCGTCGACAACCTCTCCTACAATGAGCAGTTCTTC. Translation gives CASSVDNLSYNEQFF.

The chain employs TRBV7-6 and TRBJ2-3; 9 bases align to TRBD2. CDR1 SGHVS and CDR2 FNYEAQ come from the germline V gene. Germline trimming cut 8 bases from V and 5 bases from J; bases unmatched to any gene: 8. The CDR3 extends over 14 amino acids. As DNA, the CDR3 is TGTGCCAGCGCGAGTAGCGGGGGCAGAGATACGCAGTATTTT. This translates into CASASSGGRDTQYF.

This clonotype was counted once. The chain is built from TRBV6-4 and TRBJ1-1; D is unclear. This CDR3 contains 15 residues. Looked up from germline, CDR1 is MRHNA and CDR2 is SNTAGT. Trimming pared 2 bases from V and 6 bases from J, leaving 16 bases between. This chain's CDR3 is CASSDRDPKVAEAFF. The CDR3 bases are TGTGCCAGCAGTGACCGGGATCCAAAGGTCGCTGAAGCTTTCTTT.

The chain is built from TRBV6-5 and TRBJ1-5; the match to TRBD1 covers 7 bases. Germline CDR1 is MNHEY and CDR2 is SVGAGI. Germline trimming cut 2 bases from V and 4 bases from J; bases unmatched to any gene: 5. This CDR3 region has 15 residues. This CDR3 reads CASSYRQGGNQPQHF. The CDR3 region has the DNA TGTGCCAGCAGTTACCGACAGGGAGGTAATCAGCCCCAGCATTTT.

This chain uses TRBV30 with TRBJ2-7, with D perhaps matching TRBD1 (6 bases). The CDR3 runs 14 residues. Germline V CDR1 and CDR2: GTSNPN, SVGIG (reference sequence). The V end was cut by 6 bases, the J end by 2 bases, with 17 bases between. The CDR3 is CACPRGGTTYEQYF. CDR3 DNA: TGTGCCTGCCCCAGGGGCGGAACTACCTACGAGCAGTACTTC.

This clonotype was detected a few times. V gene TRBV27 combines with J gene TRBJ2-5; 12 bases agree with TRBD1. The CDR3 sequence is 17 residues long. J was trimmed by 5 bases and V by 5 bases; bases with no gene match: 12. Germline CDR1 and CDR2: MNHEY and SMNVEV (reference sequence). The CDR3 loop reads CASSPRDRGRRGETQYF. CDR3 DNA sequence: TGTGCCAGCAGTCCCCGGGACAGGGGGCGCCGGGGGGAGACCCAGTACTTC.

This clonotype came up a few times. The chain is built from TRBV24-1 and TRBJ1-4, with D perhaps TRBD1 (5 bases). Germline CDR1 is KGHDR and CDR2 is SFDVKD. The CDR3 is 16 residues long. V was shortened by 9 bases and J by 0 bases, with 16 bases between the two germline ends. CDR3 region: CATAKGDSPTNEKLFF. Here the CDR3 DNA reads TGTGCCACCGCTAAGGGCGACAGCCCAACTAATGAAAAACTGTTTTTT.

CDR3 sequence: CASSYPEGQKRKTQYF. For the CDR3, the DNA is TGTGCCAGCAGTTACCCTGAGGGACAAAAGAGGAAGACGCAGTATTTT. The chain joins TRBV6-6 to TRBJ2-3; D perhaps matches TRBD1 (6 bases). Trimming left V 2 bases short and J 9 bases short, with 21 bases between. The CDR3 is 16 amino acids. CDR1 and CDR2 from the germline V gene are MNHNY and SVGAGI (reference sequence).

The chain's CDR3 is CASSLALGTSSPDYEQYF. In DNA form, the CDR3 reads TGTGCCAGCAGCTTAGCGCTCGGCACTAGCTCGCCCGACTACGAGCAGTACTTC. This chain joins TRBV7-9 and TRBJ2-7; D is possibly TRBD2 (6 bases). From germline, CDR1 is SEHNR and CDR2 FQNEAQ (reference sequence). V gave up 0 bases and J gave up 3 bases, with 21 bases separating them. This CDR3 comprises 18 residues.

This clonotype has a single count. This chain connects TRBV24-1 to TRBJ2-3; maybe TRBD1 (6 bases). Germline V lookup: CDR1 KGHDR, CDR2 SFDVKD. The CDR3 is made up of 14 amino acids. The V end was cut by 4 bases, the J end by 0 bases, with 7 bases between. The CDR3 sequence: CATSETGSTDTQYF. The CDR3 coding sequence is TGTGCCACCAGTGAAACAGGGAGCACAGATACGCAGTATTTT.

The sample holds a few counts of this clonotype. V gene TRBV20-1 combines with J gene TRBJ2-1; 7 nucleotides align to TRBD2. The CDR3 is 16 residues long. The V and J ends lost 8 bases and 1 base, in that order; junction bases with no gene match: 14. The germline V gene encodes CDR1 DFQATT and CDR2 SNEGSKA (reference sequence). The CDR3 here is CSCIAEVGGSYNEQFF. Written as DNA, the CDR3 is TGCAGTTGCATTGCCGAGGTGGGAGGGTCCTACAATGAGCAGTTCTTC.

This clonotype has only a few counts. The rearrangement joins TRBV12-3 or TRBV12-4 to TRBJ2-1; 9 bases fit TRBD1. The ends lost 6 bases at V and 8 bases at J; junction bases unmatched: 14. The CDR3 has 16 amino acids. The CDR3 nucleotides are TGTGCCAGCAGACATTCCCGGGACAGGGAAAGGGATGAGCAGTTCTTC. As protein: CASRHSRDRERDEQFF.

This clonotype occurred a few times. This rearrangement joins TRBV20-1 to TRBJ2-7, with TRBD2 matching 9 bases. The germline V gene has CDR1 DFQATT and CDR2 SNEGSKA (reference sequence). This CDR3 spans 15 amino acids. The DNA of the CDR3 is TGCAGCTTCGCCGACGGAATTAGCGGGAGAGGCGAGCAGTACTTC. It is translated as CSFADGISGRGEQYF.

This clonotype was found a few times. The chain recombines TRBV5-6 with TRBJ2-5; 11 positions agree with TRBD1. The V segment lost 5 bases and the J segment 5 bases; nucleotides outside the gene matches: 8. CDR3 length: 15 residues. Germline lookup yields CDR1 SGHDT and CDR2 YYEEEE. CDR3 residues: CASRPGQGEWETQYF. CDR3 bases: TGTGCCAGCAGGCCGGGACAGGGGGAGTGGGAGACCCAGTACTTC.

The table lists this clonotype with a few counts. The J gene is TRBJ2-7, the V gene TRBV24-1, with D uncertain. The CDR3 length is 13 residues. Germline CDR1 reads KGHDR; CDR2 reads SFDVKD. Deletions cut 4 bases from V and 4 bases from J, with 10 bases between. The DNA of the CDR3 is TGTGCCACCAGTGACCCCCCTTCATACGAGCAGTACTTC. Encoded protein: CATSDPPSYEQYF.

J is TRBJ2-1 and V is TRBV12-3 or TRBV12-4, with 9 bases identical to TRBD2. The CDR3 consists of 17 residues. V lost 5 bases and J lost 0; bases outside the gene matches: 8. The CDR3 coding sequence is TGTGCCAGCAGTGGGGGAGGTAGCGGGAGCTCCTACAATGAGCAGTTCTTC. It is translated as CASSGGGSGSSYNEQFF.

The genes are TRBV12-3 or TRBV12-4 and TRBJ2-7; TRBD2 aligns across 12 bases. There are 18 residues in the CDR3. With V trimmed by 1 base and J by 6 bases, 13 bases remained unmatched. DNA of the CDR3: TGTGCCAGCAGTTTAGGGTTGGGACTAGCGGGTACTGGGGGCGAGCAGTACTTC. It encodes CASSLGLGLAGTGGEQYF.